This T cell receptor beta chain is from a study of cytomegalovirus exposure and HLA in healthy donors. The CDR3 is 13 amino acids. V lost 0 bases to trimming and J lost 5 bases, with 7 bases between them. Per the germline V gene, CDR1 is LGHNA and CDR2 is YSLEER. PCR primers comprised 60 Vbeta and 13 Jbeta primers. Produced via immunoSEQ multiplex PCR; TCRdb's table is partial and in-frame only. The sample has roughly 67,000 clones; about four fifths are singletons. The sequence was obtained from a woman in her twenties or thirties in good health and CMV-seronegative. V and J are TRBV4-3 and TRBJ1-2, with D unresolved. Material: PBMCs. CDR3: CASSQDGRYGYTF. The CDR3 DNA sequence: TGCGCCAGCAGCCAAGATGGTCGGTATGGCTACACCTTC.